The 24 T cell receptor beta chains presented below share a single source sample, sequenced in a study of graft-versus-host responses after intestinal transplantation. The assay was immunoSEQ multiplex PCR, and TCRdb's table has in-frame clones only and misses some. This table holds about 82,000 clones, 91% found once. Antigens for these TCRs are unknown. Sequenced here: unstimulated CD4+ T cells sorted from spleen or lymph node cells, sampled before intestinal transplant. The receptors were sampled from a human donor who received an intestinal transplant.

This chain uses TRBV6-5 with TRBJ1-2; TRBD1 aligns across 10 bases. The junction had 7 bases not matched to a gene; V was cut back by 0 bases and J by 9 bases. In germline, CDR1 is MNHEY, CDR2 SVGAGI. The CDR3 covers 15 residues. The CDR3 nucleotides are TGTGCCAGCAGTTACTCCGGGACAGGGGATCGGAGCTACACCTTC. Its translation: CASSYSGTGDRSYTF.

The chain couples TRBV5-1 to TRBJ2-5; D is possibly TRBD2 (6 bases). Trimming left V 4 bases short and J 5 bases short, with 15 bases between. Germline CDR1 SGHRS, CDR2 YFSETQ. This CDR3 is built from 14 residues. CDR3 coding DNA: TGCGCCAGCAGCCGTTCGGGGGTTTTGGAGACCCAGTACTTC. This sequence encodes CASSRSGVLETQYF.

In this sample, this clone turned up once. The chain couples TRBV9 to TRBJ1-6, with 8 bases identical to TRBD1. V dropped 3 bases and J dropped 9; count of bases not matched to a gene: 11. This CDR3 has 16 residues. Per the germline V gene, CDR1 is SGDLS and CDR2 is YYNGEE. CDR3 sequence (DNA): TGTGCCAGCAGCGCCCTTACAGGGGGAATTGGTTCACCCCTCCACTTT. It encodes CASSALTGGIGSPLHF. Full variable domain (rest looked up from reference TRBV9 and TRBJ1-6): DSGVTQTPKHLITATGQRVTLRCSPRSGDLSVYWYQQSLDQGLQFLIQYYNGEERAKGNILERFSAQQFPDLHSELNLSSLELGDSALYFCASSALTGGIGSPLHFGNGTRLTVT.

Concerning this clone itself: The junction differs from germline at one of its ends, possibly a read error. The rearrangement joins TRBV11-3 to TRBJ2-3, with TRBD1 matching 11 bases. The germline gives CDR1 SGHNT, CDR2 YENEEA. The CDR3 runs 12 residues. CDR3 residues: CASSFYGTGGQF. The CDR3 DNA follows: TGTGCCAGCAGCTTCTACGGGACAGGGGGACAATTT.

Here the CDR3 reads CATSREAGLNTEAFF. Written as DNA, the CDR3 is TGTGCCACCAGCAGAGAGGCGGGTCTGAACACTGAAGCTTTCTTT. The chain couples TRBV15 to TRBJ1-1; D uncertain. Germline-derived CDR1 and CDR2 are LNHNV and YYDKDF (reference sequence). Trimming shortened V by 0 bases and J by 0 bases, and 8 bases separated the two germline ends. CDR3 length: 15 residues.

The rearrangement joins TRBV7-9 to TRBJ2-2, with unresolved D. Germline V gene sequence: CDR1 SEHNR, CDR2 FQNEAQ (reference sequence). Trimming left V 3 bases short and J 3 bases short, with 11 bases between. CDR3 length: 15 amino acids. The CDR3 sequence: CASSLHAGDTGELFF. The CDR3 bases are TGTGCCAGCAGCTTGCACGCCGGAGACACCGGGGAGCTGTTTTTT.

The chain has TRBV19 and TRBJ1-2; TRBD1 matches 11 bases. J was trimmed by 5 bases and V by 10 bases; bases with no gene match: 3. The V gene's germline CDR1 is LNHDA and CDR2 SQIVND (reference sequence). The CDR3 contains 12 residues. CDR3 loop: CATWDRGYGYTF. CDR3 coding DNA: TGTGCCACCTGGGACAGGGGGTATGGCTACACCTTC.

This clone was observed a few times. V gene TRBV6-1 combines with J gene TRBJ1-2; D may be TRBD1 (6 bases). V was clipped by 0 bases and J by 2 bases, with 13 bases between them. Germline V gene sequence: CDR1 MNHNS, CDR2 SASEGT. The CDR3 contains 16 residues. The CDR3 reads CASSEAGRGLNYGYTF. The CDR3 DNA reads as TGTGCCAGCAGTGAAGCGGGGCGGGGGCTAAACTATGGCTACACCTTC.

The chain joins TRBV5-4 to TRBJ2-2; TRBD2 agrees at 7 bases. This CDR3 region has 16 residues. V gave up 1 base and J gave up 1 base; unmatched junction bases: 4. The V gene's germline CDR1 is SGHNT and CDR2 YYREEE (reference sequence). CDR3 in DNA: TGTGCCAGCAGCTTGCTTCCTAGCGGGAACACCGGGGAGCTGTTTTTT. The encoded protein is CASSLLPSGNTGELFF.

V and J are TRBV21-1 and TRBJ2-1; TRBD2, as called in the table, went unchecked against the DNA. TRBV21-1 is recorded as a pseudogene. The CDR3 runs 16 residues. The DNA for the CDR3 is TGTGCCAGCAGCAAACCCACAGCGGGAAAATACAATGAGCAGTTCTTC. Encoded protein: CASSKPTAGKYNEQFF.

The chain recombines TRBV4-3 with TRBJ1-2, with TRBD1 identical over 9 bases. The germline V gene has CDR1 LGHNA and CDR2 YSLEER. The CDR3 has 16 residues. V shed 6 bases and J 8 bases; nucleotides not matched to a gene: 16. Here the CDR3 reads CASSLMGTGHSGGYTF. Here the CDR3 DNA reads TGCGCCAGCAGTTTAATGGGGACAGGGCATAGCGGCGGCTACACCTTC.

This clone has more than one count but fewer than ten. The V gene is TRBV30, the J gene TRBJ1-6; tentative D call: TRBD1 (5 bases). Deletions cut 3 bases from V and 13 bases from J, with 13 bases between. CDR3 length equals 12 residues. Germline V CDR1 and CDR2: GTSNPN, SVGIG (reference sequence). The CDR3 here is CAWSQMWGPLHF. The CDR3 DNA is TGTGCCTGGAGCCAGATGTGGGGCCCCCTCCACTTT.

The chain couples TRBV29-1 to TRBJ2-7; TRBD1 matches at 7 bases. The junction had 5 bases not matched to a gene; V was cut back by 6 bases and J by 0 bases. The CDR3 totals 13 residues. From germline, CDR1 is SQVTM and CDR2 ANQGSEA. The CDR3 loop is CSVWDSASYEQYF. The CDR3 bases are TGCAGCGTCTGGGACAGCGCCTCCTACGAGCAGTACTTC.

The chain is built from TRBV30 and TRBJ1-2, with D perhaps TRBD1 (6 bases). V shed 0 bases and J shed 4 bases, with 18 bases lying between them. The CDR3 is 16 amino acids. The germline V gene has CDR1 GTSNPN and CDR2 SVGIG (reference sequence). The CDR3 is CAWSVSGGQKPYGYTF. CDR3 bases: TGTGCCTGGAGTGTATCGGGGGGACAAAAGCCCTATGGCTACACCTTC.

CDR3 DNA sequence: TGTGCCAGCAGCCCTGACAGGAGCCGGATAAATGAGCAGTTCTTC. Translating it yields CASSPDRSRINEQFF. The chain carries TRBV5-4 and TRBJ2-1; D may be TRBD1 (6 bases). The CDR3 contains 15 residues. The V end was cut by 4 bases, the J end by 7 bases, with 18 bases between. CDR1 and CDR2 from the germline V gene are SGHNT and YYREEE (reference sequence).

About this clone itself: Different DNA sequences within this sample yield the same CDR3. The chain uses TRBV7-2 and TRBJ2-7; TRBD2 matches at 7 bases. CDR3 length: 15 amino acids. V lost 0 bases to trimming and J lost 2 bases; unmatched junction nucleotides: 4. Germline V gene lookup returns CDR1 SGHTA and CDR2 FQGNSA. The CDR3 DNA reads TGTGCCAGCAGCTTAGCTGGGGGGGGGACCTACGAGCAGTACTTC. Translation gives CASSLAGGGTYEQYF.

The V gene is TRBV18, the J gene TRBJ2-3; TRBD1 is a possible D gene (5 bases). Trimming removed 1 base at V and 3 bases at J, with 14 bases between. This CDR3 has 16 residues. The V gene's germline CDR1 is KGHSH and CDR2 LQKENI. For the CDR3, the DNA is TGTGCCAGCTCACCACGGAACCCAAAGGGGACAGATACGCAGTATTTT. The encoded protein is CASSPRNPKGTDTQYF.

This clone was detected only once. The V gene is TRBV4-1, the J gene TRBJ1-6, with D possibly being TRBD1 (6 bases). Germline CDR1 and CDR2: MGHRA and YSYEKL. The CDR3 contains 15 residues. V was trimmed by 3 bases and J by 8 bases, leaving 14 bases between them. CDR3 bases: TGCGCCAGCAGCCATATCGGGACAAAAGATTCACCCCTCCACTTT. Residues: CASSHIGTKDSPLHF.

The rearrangement joins TRBV19 to TRBJ1-2, with D unresolved. V was shortened by 7 bases and J by 5 bases, with 20 bases between the two germline ends. The CDR3 contains 15 residues. Germline V gene sequence: CDR1 LNHDA, CDR2 SQIVND (reference sequence). The CDR3 loop reads CASTPSTQVFYGYTF. Here the CDR3 DNA reads TGTGCCAGTACTCCATCAACCCAGGTTTTTTATGGCTACACCTTC. Using reference TRBV19 and TRBJ1-2 for the parts outside the CDR3, the full variable domain is DGGITQSPKYLFRKEGQNVTLSCEQNLNHDAMYWYRQDPGQGLRLIYYSQIVNDFQKGDIAEGYSVSREKKESFPLTVTSAQKNPTAFYLCASTPSTQVFYGYTFGSGTRLTVV.

The chain carries TRBV12-5 and TRBJ2-7, with D perhaps matching TRBD1 (6 bases). Germline CDR1 LGHNT, CDR2 FRNRAP. Trimming stripped 0 bases from V and 0 bases from J, with 15 bases between. The CDR3 is 17 residues long. The CDR3 loop reads CASGLVLSAGDSYEQYF. In DNA form, the CDR3 reads TGTGCTAGTGGTTTGGTACTCTCGGCAGGGGACTCCTACGAGCAGTACTTC.

The chain joins TRBV19 to TRBJ2-1; 10 bases agree with TRBD2. Trimming cost V 2 bases and J 6 bases; bases outside gene matches: 1. This CDR3 has 14 amino acids. The germline CDR1 and CDR2 sequences are LNHDA and SQIVND (reference sequence). The CDR3 sequence is CASSISGGANEQFF. The DNA for the CDR3 is TGTGCCAGTAGTATAAGCGGGGGGGCCAATGAGCAGTTCTTC.

This chain uses TRBV14 with TRBJ2-2, with TRBD1 identical over 8 bases. V was clipped by 3 bases and J by 1 base; unmatched bases: 7. CDR1 and CDR2 (germline): SGHDN, FVKESK. The CDR3 has 17 residues. CDR3 DNA: TGTGCCAGCAGCCATCAAACTGGACAGGGGAACACCGGGGAGCTGTTTTTT. Residues: CASSHQTGQGNTGELFF.

The rearrangement joins TRBV27 to TRBJ2-2; weak D call: TRBD1 (6 bases). The ends were cut back, 6 bases at V and 4 bases at J, with 15 bases in the middle. This CDR3 is built from 15 residues. Looked up from germline, CDR1 is MNHEY and CDR2 is SMNVEV (reference sequence). The CDR3 bases are TGTGCCAGCAGCCACAGGGAGAGCCGCACCGGGGAGCTGTTTTTT. This gives the protein CASSHRESRTGELFF.

V is TRBV15 and J is TRBJ1-6; 8 bases map to TRBD1. The CDR3 extends over 16 amino acids. After removal of 0 bases from V and 9 bases from J, the junction contained 7 bases not matched to a gene. The germline CDR1 and CDR2 sequences are LNHNV and YYDKDF (reference sequence). CDR3 amino acids: CATSRDPGGSGSPLHF. CDR3 coding DNA: TGTGCCACCAGCAGAGATCCAGGGGGCTCGGGTTCACCCCTCCACTTT.